This passage covers 9 T cell receptor beta chains from one sample sequenced in a study of beta chain features in type 1 diabetes. All of the isolated RNA was reverse transcribed, so expressed TCRB transcripts were sequenced. TCRdb keeps only in-frame clones here, not all; method: immunoSEQ multiplex PCR. The sample lists about 900,000 clones; 15% to 20% were seen once. The sample comprised naive CD4+ T cells from blood. The receptors were sampled from a woman aged 18-29 years in good health.

V usage is TRBV5-1 and J usage is TRBJ2-1; D unclear. The CDR3 covers 15 residues. Germline V gene lookup returns CDR1 SGHRS and CDR2 YFSETQ. V was shortened by 1 base and J by 1 base, with 9 bases between the two germline ends. CDR3 sequence: CASSLLSASYNEQFF. The CDR3, as DNA: TGCGCCAGCAGCTTGTTGTCAGCTTCCTACAATGAGCAGTTCTTC.

A few counts support this clone. This rearrangement joins TRBV19 to TRBJ1-1; D is uncertain. Trimming left V 8 bases short and J 0 bases short, with 13 bases between. Looked up from germline, CDR1 is LNHDA and CDR2 is SQIVND (reference sequence). The CDR3 is 14 residues long. This CDR3 reads CASRRFGMNTEAFF. The CDR3 DNA sequence: TGTGCCAGTCGCAGGTTTGGGATGAACACTGAAGCTTTCTTT.

This clone was seen a handful of times. This sequence joins TRBV5-1 and TRBJ2-1; 9 bases are a match to TRBD1. The CDR3 runs to 14 residues. Per the germline V gene, CDR1 is SGHRS and CDR2 is YFSETQ. V lost 1 base and J lost 7; bases outside the gene matches: 3. The CDR3 spells CASSLRQGVNEQFF. In DNA, the CDR3 is TGCGCCAGCAGCTTGCGACAGGGGGTTAATGAGCAGTTCTTC.

The CDR3 DNA sequence: TGTGCCAGCAGATCACAGGGTCGCGAGCAGTACTTC. This sequence encodes CASRSQGREQYF. The chain carries TRBV6-5 and TRBJ2-7, with D perhaps matching TRBD1 (6 bases). This CDR3 has 12 residues. V lost 6 bases and J 6 bases, leaving 12 bases between the germline ends. Germline CDR1 is MNHEY and CDR2 is SVGAGI.

This clone turned up a few times. This rearrangement joins TRBV5-4 to TRBJ1-2, with D uncertain. Trimming pared 4 bases from V and 8 bases from J, leaving 15 bases between. Germline values: CDR1 SGHNT, CDR2 YYREEE (reference sequence). The length of the CDR3 is 13 residues. CDR3 DNA sequence: TGTGCCAGCAGCCCGGCCTCACAGAGGGGCTACACCTTC. It yields the protein CASSPASQRGYTF.

This clone was counted between two and nine times. The chain recombines TRBV28 with TRBJ1-1; TRBD1 matches 7 bases. Trimming cost V 5 bases and J 0 bases; bases outside gene matches: 6. This CDR3 has 15 amino acids. CDR1 is MDHEN and CDR2 is SYDVKM in the germline V gene. The CDR3 spells CASSPQDRMNTEAFF. The CDR3 DNA reads as TGTGCCAGCAGTCCTCAGGACAGGATGAACACTGAAGCTTTCTTT.

This clone was observed a handful of times. The chain employs TRBV6-1 and TRBJ1-2; maybe TRBD1 (5 bases). The CDR3 has 13 residues. Germline lookup yields CDR1 MNHNS and CDR2 SASEGT. V was pared by 6 bases and J by 1 base, with 9 bases between. The CDR3 nucleotides read TGTGCCAGCAGGACAGAGCTTAACTATGGCTACACCTTC. Translation gives CASRTELNYGYTF.

The CDR3 sequence is CASSRTGSFIDEQFF. CDR3 DNA sequence: TGTGCCAGTAGCCGGACAGGTTCATTTATCGATGAGCAGTTCTTC. The chain couples TRBV19 to TRBJ2-1; 7 nucleotides match TRBD1. The V gene end was trimmed by 6 bases and the J gene end by 8 bases; junction bases not matched to a gene: 13. This CDR3 has 15 residues. CDR1 LNHDA and CDR2 SQIVND come from the germline V gene (reference sequence).

The chain employs TRBV6-5 and TRBJ2-7; 7 nucleotides agree with TRBD2. J lost 3 bases, V lost 4 bases, and 12 bases had no gene match. Per germline, CDR1 MNHEY and CDR2 SVGAGI. This CDR3 contains 16 residues. CDR3 coding DNA: TGTGCCAGCAGTTCCAACGGGGCAGCGGGAAACTACGAGCAGTACTTC. It specifies CASSSNGAAGNYEQYF.